A selection of T cell receptor beta chains follows, all from one sample in a study of blood T cell repertoires in COVID-19. The table came from immunoSEQ multiplex PCR; TCRdb's copy has only in-frame clones and leaves some out. The table includes some 220,000 clones, 65% to 85% detected once. Sequencing used peripheral blood. These receptors were taken from a woman in her 30s who had recovered from COVID-19. CDR3s include the opening cysteine and the closing phenylalanine or tryptophan. D genes are given only for firm matches. Clone size is shown for a subset of rows, as once, few, many or a class of expanded clone.

TRBD2,TRBV5-1,TRBJ2-3,NA,TGCGCCAGCAGCTTGGGGTTAGCGGGAGAGTCAGATACGCAGTATTTT,CASSLGLAGESDTQYF
TRBD2,TRBV5-6,TRBJ2-2,NA,TGTGCCAGCATCAGAAGGAGGGAGGGGAACACCGGGGAGCTGTTTTTT,CASIRRREGNTGELFF
TRBD2,TRBV9,TRBJ2-1,NA,TGTGCCAGCAGCTCCGGGGGGGGAGGGCCGTGGAATGAGCAGTTCTTC,CASSSGGGGPWNEQFF
TRBD1,TRBV10-2,TRBJ1-2,NA,TGCGCCAGCAGTGAAGCGACAGGGAGCTATGGCTACACCTTC,CASSEATGSYGYTF
NA,TRBV27,TRBJ2-2,NA,TGTGCCAGCAGGATAAGGAGGGGAACGAGCACCGGGGAGCTGTTTTTT,CASRIRRGTSTGELFF
TRBD1,TRBV9,TRBJ2-3,NA,TGTGCCAGCAGTCCGGGACAGACGCTACCTAGCACAGATACGCAGTATTTT,CASSPGQTLPSTDTQYF
TRBD1,TRBV7-2,TRBJ2-7,many,TGTGCCAGCAGCTTTGGACAGGGGAGCTCCTACGAGCAGTACTTC,CASSFGQGSSYEQYF
NA,TRBV27,TRBJ1-1,once,TGTGCCAGCAGTTTATCGACAGGGAACACTGAAGCTTTCTTT,CASSLSTGNTEAFF
NA,TRBV10-3,TRBJ2-2,NA,TGTGCCATCAGTCCTCAGGCCGCGAACACCGGGGAGCTGTTTTTT,CAISPQAANTGELFF
NA,TRBV29-1,TRBJ2-7,few,TGCAGCGTGAACCGGGGAGGAGTATACGAGCAGTACTTC,CSVNRGGVYEQYF
TRBD2,TRBV2,TRBJ2-2,NA,TGTGCCAGCATAACCCCCCCCGGGACTAGCACGAAACGGAACACCGGGGAGCTGTTTTTT,CASITPPGTSTKRNTGELFF
NA,TRBV10-3,TRBJ2-2,NA,TGTGCCATCAGTGACTCCCAACGGGACTCCGAAAACACCGGGGAGCTGTTTTTT,CAISDSQRDSENTGELFF
NA,TRBV28,TRBJ2-2,NA,TGTGCCAGCGGGCTTAACACCGGGGAGCTGTTTTTT,CASGLNTGELFF
TRBD1,TRBV5-1,TRBJ1-1,NA,TGCGCCAGCAGCTTGGCGGACAGGATAACTGAAGCTTTCTTT,CASSLADRITEAFF
TRBD1,TRBV7-9,TRBJ1-1,NA,TGTGCCAGCAGCCAGCTTACAGGGGCCACTGAAGCTTTCTTT,CASSQLTGATEAFF
NA,TRBV30,TRBJ1-6,NA,TGTGCCTGGAGTACAGGGACTAATTCACCCCTCCACTTT,CAWSTGTNSPLHF
NA,TRBV19,TRBJ1-2,NA,TGTGCCAGTAGGGAATCGTCAGGGGAGAGGGGCGGCTACACCTTC,CASRESSGERGGYTF
NA,TRBV6-5,TRBJ1-1,NA,TGTGCCAGCAGTTACTCGCGCAACACTGAAGCTTTCTTT,CASSYSRNTEAFF
TRBD2,TRBV5-1,TRBJ2-1,NA,TGCGCCAGCAGCTCCTTCGGGACTAGTTACAATGAGCAGTTCTTC,CASSSFGTSYNEQFF
NA,TRBV6-5,TRBJ2-1,NA,TGTGCCAGCAGTTATCCCGGAGGGACCAATGAGCAGTTCTTC,CASSYPGGTNEQFF
NA,TRBV19,TRBJ1-5,once,TGTGCCAGTAGTATAGAAAGACAGGTTAGCAATCAGCCCCAGCATTTT,CASSIERQVSNQPQHF
NA,TRBV28,TRBJ2-3,NA,TGTGCCAGCACCCCTTTGGCGGGCACAGATACGCAGTATTTT,CASTPLAGTDTQYF
NA,TRBV29-1,TRBJ1-2,NA,TGCAGCGCCCCCCTGAGCGGGAACTATGGCTACACCTTC,CSAPLSGNYGYTF
NA,TRBV7-2,TRBJ2-2,NA,TGTGCCAGCAGCTGGGGTAGCGGGAACACCGGGGAGCTGTTTTTT,CASSWGSGNTGELFF
NA,TRBV3-1/TRBV3-2,TRBJ1-1,NA,TGTGCCAGCAGCCAGTCCCGGGGGAGAGAAGCTTTCTTT,CASSQSRGREAFF
NA,TRBV10-2,TRBJ2-1,many,TGCGCCAGCAGCCTCCCCCGAACAGTGCGATACAATGAGCAGTTCTTC,CASSLPRTVRYNEQFF
TRBD1,TRBV2,TRBJ1-5,NA,TGTGCCAGCAGGGGACAGAGCAATCAGCCCCAGCATTTT,CASRGQSNQPQHF
TRBD2,TRBV18,TRBJ2-5,once,TGTGCCAGCTCGGCGGGAGGGCCGGGAGAGACCCAGTACTTC,CASSAGGPGETQYF
TRBD1,TRBV28,TRBJ2-7,NA,TGTGCCAGCACTCCGGGACAGTCAACCTACGAGCAGTACTTC,CASTPGQSTYEQYF
TRBD1,TRBV18,TRBJ2-6,NA,TGTGCCAGCGCCGGGACAGGGGGCGTATTATCTGGGGCCAACGTCCTGACTTTC,CASAGTGGVLSGANVLTF
TRBD1,TRBV14,TRBJ2-5,NA,TGTGCCAGCAGCCAAAACACAGGGGGAGAGACCCAGTACTTC,CASSQNTGGETQYF
TRBD2,TRBV30,TRBJ2-1,NA,TGTGCCTGGAGAAAACCAGCGGGATCGAATGAGCAGTTCTTC,CAWRKPAGSNEQFF
NA,TRBV10-2,TRBJ1-6,once,TGCGCCAGCAGTGGGACGGGGGTGATGTCGACACCCCTCCACTTT,CASSGTGVMSTPLHF
NA,TRBV3-1/TRBV3-2,TRBJ1-6,NA,TGTGCCAGCAGGACGGGAGGCCTGAATTCACCCCTCCACTTT,CASRTGGLNSPLHF
TRBD2,TRBV28,TRBJ2-1,NA,TGTGCCAGCAGTTTAGTGCTAGCGGGAGGCCGGGGGAAGTTCTTC,CASSLVLAGGRGKFF
NA,TRBV10-3,TRBJ1-1,NA,TGTGCCATCAGTGAGATAGGACTTCACGCTGAAGCTTTCTTT,CAISEIGLHAEAFF
NA,TRBV15,TRBJ2-1,NA,TGTGCCACCAGCAGAGATGGGAGTCGGAATGAGCAGTTCTTC,CATSRDGSRNEQFF
NA,TRBV7-9,TRBJ2-6,once,TGTGCCAGCACCACAAGACAGGACCGTGTGAATTTC,CASTTRQDRVNF
NA,TRBV29-1,TRBJ1-6,NA,TGCAGCGTTGAAGAACTGGGCCAGGGCTATAATTCACCCCTCCACTTT,CSVEELGQGYNSPLHF
NA,TRBV2,TRBJ2-7,once,TGTGCCAGCAGTGACGTTCCGTACGAGCAGTACTTC,CASSDVPYEQYF
TRBD1,TRBV6-5,TRBJ2-5,NA,TGTGCCAGCCATCAGGGGGCGGAGACCCAGTACTTC,CASHQGAETQYF
NA,TRBV5-5,TRBJ2-3,NA,TGTGCCAGCAGCTCTCAGGGGACAGATACGCAGTATTTT,CASSSQGTDTQYF
NA,TRBV5-1,TRBJ2-5,NA,TGCGCCAGCAGCCGTTTACGGGATGAAGAGACCCAGTACTTC,CASSRLRDEETQYF
NA,TRBV27,TRBJ1-1,once,TGTGCCAGCAACTCCCAGGGGACGGGCACTGAAGCTTTCTTT,CASNSQGTGTEAFF
TRBD2,TRBV28,TRBJ2-7,NA,TGTGCCAGCAGTTACCCGGCGGTCGGGACTAGTTTGTACGAGCAGTACTTC,CASSYPAVGTSLYEQYF
TRBD2,TRBV7-6,TRBJ2-7,NA,TGTGCCAGCAGCTTTGTCCGCGGGAGGGCGGTGGAAGAGCAGTACTTC,CASSFVRGRAVEEQYF
NA,TRBV19,TRBJ1-1,NA,TGTGCCAGTAGCCCACAGGGTTCGGGCACTGAAGCTTTCTTT,CASSPQGSGTEAFF
TRBD1,TRBV5-1,TRBJ1-4,NA,TGCGCCAGCAGCTTGGAGGACAGGGTGAATGAAAAACTGTTTTTT,CASSLEDRVNEKLFF
TRBD2,TRBV5-1,TRBJ2-1,NA,TGCGCCAGCAGCTTTAGGGCGGGAGGGCCGGATGAGCAGTTCTTC,CASSFRAGGPDEQFF
NA,TRBV27,TRBJ2-1,NA,TGTGCCAGCAGTTTGCGGGCCATCTACAATGAGCAGTTCTTC,CASSLRAIYNEQFF
NA,TRBV29-1,TRBJ1-4,NA,TGCAGCGTTGAAGATAGATCAGGGGCAACTAATGAAAAACTGTTTTTT,CSVEDRSGATNEKLFF
TRBD1,TRBV7-8,TRBJ1-1,NA,TGTGCCAGCAGCTCCTCGACAGGGTTGAGCACTGAAGCTTTCTTT,CASSSSTGLSTEAFF
NA,TRBV5-4,TRBJ1-5,once,TGTGCCAGCAGCTTGGGAGGCAACAATCAGCCCCAGCATTTT,CASSLGGNNQPQHF
NA,TRBV6-1,TRBJ2-7,NA,TGTGCCAGCAGTGACATGGCGGGCTACGAGCAGTACTTC,CASSDMAGYEQYF
NA,TRBV19,TRBJ2-7,NA,TGTGCCAGTAGTATCCGCTCCGGAGGGTCCTACGAGCAGTACTTC,CASSIRSGGSYEQYF
NA,TRBV12-3/TRBV12-4,TRBJ2-1,NA,TGTGCCAGCAGTTTAGCGGGAGTGGGAGAGCAGTTCTTC,CASSLAGVGEQFF
NA,TRBV28,TRBJ1-6,NA,TGTGCCAGCAGTAGCCCTAATGAGGGCGCGCGTTCACCCCTCCACTTT,CASSSPNEGARSPLHF